The clone carrying this T cell receptor (beta chain) was detected only a few times. The CDR3 runs to 20 residues. J was trimmed by 1 base and V by 1 base; bases with no gene match: 13. Germline V gene lookup returns CDR1 LGHNA and CDR2 YSLEER. This sample stems from a study of Ad26.COV2.S vaccination and SARS-CoV-2 variants. The sample's treatment: over 15 received Ad26.COV2.S at low or high dose, single or two shots; about 5 received placebo; per-sample allocation not given. Samples analyzed were those drawn on day 63 after the first vaccine or placebo injection. Boston supplied an adult donor aged 18-55 years. Using immunoSEQ multiplex PCR, the repertoire was profiled, and TCRdb retains in-frame clones only, with some absent. The sample includes about 350,000 clones, roughly 81% of them seen just once.

The TCR was taken from a person between 18 and 60 years old who received the Ad26.COV2.S COVID-19 vaccine or a placebo. This sample comprised peripheral blood, obtained in a trial of Ad26.COV2.S vaccine versus placebo. The gene calls are TRBV4-3 and TRBJ2-2; the match to TRBD2 covers 9 bases. CDR3 loop: CASSQGPPALAGLNTGELFF. In DNA form, the CDR3 reads TGCGCCAGCAGCCAAGGACCCCCCGCGCTAGCGGGGCTGAACACCGGGGAGCTGTTTTTT.